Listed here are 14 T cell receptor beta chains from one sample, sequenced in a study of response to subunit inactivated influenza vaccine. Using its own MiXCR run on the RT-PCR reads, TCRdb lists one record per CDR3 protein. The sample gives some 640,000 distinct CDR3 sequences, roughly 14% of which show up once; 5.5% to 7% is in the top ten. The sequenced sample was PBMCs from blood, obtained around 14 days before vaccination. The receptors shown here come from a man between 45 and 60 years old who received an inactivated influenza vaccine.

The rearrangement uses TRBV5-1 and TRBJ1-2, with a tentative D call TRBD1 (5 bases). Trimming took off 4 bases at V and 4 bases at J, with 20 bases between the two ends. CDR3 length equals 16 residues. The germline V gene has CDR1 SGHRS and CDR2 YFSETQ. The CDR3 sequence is CASSVSPGGEVYGYTF. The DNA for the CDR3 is TGCGCCAGCAGCGTAAGTCCGGGGGGTGAAGTCTATGGCTACACCTTC.

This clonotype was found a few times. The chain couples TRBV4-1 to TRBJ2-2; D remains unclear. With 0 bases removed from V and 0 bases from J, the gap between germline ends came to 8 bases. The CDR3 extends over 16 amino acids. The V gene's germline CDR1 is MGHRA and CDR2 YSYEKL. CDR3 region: CASSQEDPTNTGELFF. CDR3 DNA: TGCGCCAGCAGCCAAGAGGACCCAACGAACACCGGGGAGCTGTTTTTT.

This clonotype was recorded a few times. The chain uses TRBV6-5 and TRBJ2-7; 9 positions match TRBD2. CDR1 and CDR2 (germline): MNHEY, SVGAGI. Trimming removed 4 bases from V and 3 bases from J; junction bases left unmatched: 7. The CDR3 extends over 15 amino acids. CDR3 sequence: CASSLRLAAGYEQYF. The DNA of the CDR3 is TGTGCCAGCAGTTTAAGACTAGCGGCCGGCTACGAGCAGTACTTC.

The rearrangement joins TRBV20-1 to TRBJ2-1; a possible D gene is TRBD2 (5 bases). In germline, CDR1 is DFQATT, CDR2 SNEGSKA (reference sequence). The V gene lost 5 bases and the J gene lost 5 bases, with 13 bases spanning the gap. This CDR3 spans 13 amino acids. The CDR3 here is CSALRGADNEQFF. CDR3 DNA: TGCAGTGCTCTCCGGGGTGCCGACAATGAGCAGTTCTTC.

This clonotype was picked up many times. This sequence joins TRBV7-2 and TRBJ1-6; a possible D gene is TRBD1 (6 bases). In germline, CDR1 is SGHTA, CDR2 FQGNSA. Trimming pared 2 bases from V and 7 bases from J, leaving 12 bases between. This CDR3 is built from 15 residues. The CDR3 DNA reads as TGTGCCAGCAGCTTAATGTCCAGGGGCAATTCACCCCTCCACTTT. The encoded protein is CASSLMSRGNSPLHF.

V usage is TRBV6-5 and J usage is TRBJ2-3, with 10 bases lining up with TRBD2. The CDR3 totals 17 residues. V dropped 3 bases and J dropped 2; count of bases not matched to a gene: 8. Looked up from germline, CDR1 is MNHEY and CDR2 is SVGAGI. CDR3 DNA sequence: TGTGCCAGCAGTTATAGTACTAGCGGGGCAGACACAGATACGCAGTATTTT. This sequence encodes CASSYSTSGADTDTQYF.

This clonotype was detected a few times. Here the CDR3 DNA reads TGTGCCAGCATCCGGGGGGGGGGTTTTACCGGGGAGCTGTTTTTT. Amino acid sequence: CASIRGGGFTGELFF. The chain recombines TRBV12-3 or TRBV12-4 with TRBJ2-2; 8 positions agree with TRBD2. The CDR3 totals 15 residues. Trimming took 7 bases from V and 5 from J; bases not matched to a gene: 9.

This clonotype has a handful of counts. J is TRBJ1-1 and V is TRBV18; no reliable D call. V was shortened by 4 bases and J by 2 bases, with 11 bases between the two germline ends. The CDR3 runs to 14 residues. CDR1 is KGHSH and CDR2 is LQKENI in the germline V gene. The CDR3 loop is CASSLNTGNTEAFF. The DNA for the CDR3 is TGTGCCAGCTCACTTAATACGGGCAACACTGAAGCTTTCTTT.

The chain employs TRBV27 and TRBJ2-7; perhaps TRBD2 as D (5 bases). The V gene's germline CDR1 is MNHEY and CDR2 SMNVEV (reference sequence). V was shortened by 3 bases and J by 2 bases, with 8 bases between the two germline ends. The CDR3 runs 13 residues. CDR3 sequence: CASSFGKAYEQYF. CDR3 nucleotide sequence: TGTGCCAGCAGTTTCGGGAAAGCCTACGAGCAGTACTTC.

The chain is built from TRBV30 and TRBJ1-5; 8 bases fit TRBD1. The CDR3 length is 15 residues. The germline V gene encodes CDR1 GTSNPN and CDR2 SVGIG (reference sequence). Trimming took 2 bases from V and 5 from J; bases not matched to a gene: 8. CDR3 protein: CAWSIPGQGHQPQHF. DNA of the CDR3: TGTGCCTGGAGTATTCCTGGACAGGGCCATCAGCCCCAGCATTTT. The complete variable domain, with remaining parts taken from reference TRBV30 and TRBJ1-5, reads SQTIHQWPATLVQPVGSPLSLECTVEGTSNPNLYWYRQAAGRGLQLLFYSVGIGQISSEVPQNLSASRPQDRQFILSSKKLLLSDSGFYLCAWSIPGQGHQPQHFGDGTRLSIL.

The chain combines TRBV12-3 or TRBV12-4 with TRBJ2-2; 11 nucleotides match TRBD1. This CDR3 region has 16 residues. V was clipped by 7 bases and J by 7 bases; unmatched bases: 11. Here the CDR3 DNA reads TGTGCCAGCAACCTGCGTGGACAGGGGGCGGGCGGGGAGCTGTTTTTT. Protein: CASNLRGQGAGGELFF.

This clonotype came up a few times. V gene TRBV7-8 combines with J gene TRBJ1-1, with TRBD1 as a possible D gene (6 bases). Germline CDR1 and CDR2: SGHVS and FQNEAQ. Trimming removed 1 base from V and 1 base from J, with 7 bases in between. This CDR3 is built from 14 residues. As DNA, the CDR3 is TGTGCCAGCAGCTTAGGGGACAAGAACACTGAAGCTTTCTTT. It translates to CASSLGDKNTEAFF.

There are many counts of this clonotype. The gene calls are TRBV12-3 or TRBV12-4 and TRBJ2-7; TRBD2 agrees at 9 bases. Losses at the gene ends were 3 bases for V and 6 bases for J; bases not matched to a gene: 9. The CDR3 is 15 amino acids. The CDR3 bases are TGTGCCAGCAGTTTGGTAGCGGGAGTAGTGGGCGAGCAGTACTTC. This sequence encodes CASSLVAGVVGEQYF.

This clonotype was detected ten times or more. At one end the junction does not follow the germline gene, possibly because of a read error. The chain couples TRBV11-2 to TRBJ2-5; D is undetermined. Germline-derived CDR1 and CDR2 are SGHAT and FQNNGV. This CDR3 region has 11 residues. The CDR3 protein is CASSGSLYPHF. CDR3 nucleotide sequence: TGTGCCAGCAGCGGGTCATTATATCCCCACTTC.